This T cell receptor beta chain was documented in a study of cytomegalovirus exposure and HLA in healthy donors. Study-wide results and limits: Sequencing likely caused a cluster of highly shared sequence variants.

As to this clone: Its antigen is unidentified.

This CDR3 has 14 residues. Looked up from germline, CDR1 is KGHSH and CDR2 is LQKENI. The V end lost 8 bases, the J end lost 4 bases, and 17 bases lay between the germline ends. PCR used 60 Vbeta primers and 13 Jbeta primers. Using immunoSEQ multiplex PCR, the repertoire was profiled, and TCRdb retains in-frame clones only, with some absent. The data show over 85,000 clones, around 80% seen once. The chain has TRBV18 and TRBJ1-1; no firm D call. Source material: PBMCs. This TCR derives from an older woman in good health and CMV-seropositive. The CDR3 here is CASTFAEEGTEAFF. The CDR3 DNA is TGTGCCAGCACTTTCGCGGAGGAGGGCACTGAAGCTTTCTTT. Full variable domain (missing parts from reference TRBV18 and TRBJ1-1): NAGVMQNPRHLVRRRGQEARLRCSPMKGHSHVYWYRQLPEEGLKFMVYLQKENIIDESGMPKERFSAEFPKEGPSILRIQQVVRGDSAAYFCASTFAEEGTEAFFGQGTRLTVV.